The 7 T cell receptor beta chains presented below share a single source sample, sequenced in a study of blood T cell repertoires in COVID-19. Generated by immunoSEQ multiplex PCR, the TCRdb table keeps only in-frame clones and is missing some. The sample lists approximately 94,000 clones, roughly 92% occurring once. The sequenced sample consisted of peripheral blood. These receptors all stem from a man over 45 with active COVID-19.

This chain uses TRBV4-1 with TRBJ1-4; 7 bases fit TRBD1. Trimming removed 4 bases from V and 8 bases from J; junction bases left unmatched: 10. Germline CDR1 reads MGHRA; CDR2 reads YSYEKL. The CDR3 runs to 15 residues. CDR3 nucleotide sequence: TGCGCCAGCAGCCGACTTGAGGGGGCAGAAGAAAAACTGTTTTTT. Translation gives CASSRLEGAEEKLFF.

The CDR3 region is CASSPRQGADTQYF. Written as DNA, the CDR3 is TGTGCCAGCTCACCACGACAGGGTGCAGATACGCAGTATTTT. The V and J genes are TRBV18 and TRBJ2-3; the match to TRBD1 covers 7 bases. With V trimmed by 1 base and J by 4 bases, 2 bases remained unmatched. Germline assignment: CDR1 KGHSH and CDR2 LQKENI. The CDR3 runs 14 residues. Using reference TRBV18 and TRBJ2-3 for the parts outside the CDR3, the full variable domain is NAGVMQNPRHLVRRRGQEARLRCSPMKGHSHVYWYRQLPEEGLKFMVYLQKENIIDESGMPKERFSAEFPKEGPSILRIQQVVRGDSAAYFCASSPRQGADTQYFGPGTRLTVL.

CDR3 amino acids: CASSSTDTQYF. In DNA form, the CDR3 reads TGTGCCAGCAGCTCTACAGATACGCAGTATTTT. V and J are TRBV11-2 and TRBJ2-3; D remains unclear. Germline V gene sequence: CDR1 SGHAT, CDR2 FQNNGV. This CDR3 contains 11 residues. V was shortened by 4 bases and J by 3 bases, with 2 bases between the two germline ends. The complete variable domain, with remaining parts taken from reference TRBV11-2 and TRBJ2-3, reads EAGVAQSPRYKIIEKRQSVAFWCNPISGHATLYWYQQILGQGPKLLIQFQNNGVVDDSQLPKDRFSAERLKGVDSTLKIQPAKLEDSAVYLCASSSTDTQYFGPGTRLTVL.

This rearrangement joins TRBV3-1 (or the pseudogene TRBV3-2) to TRBJ2-1; TRBD2 matches at 9 bases. J gave up 0 bases and V 6 bases, and 6 bases lay outside the gene matches. This CDR3 is 16 amino acids long. Germline V gene lookup returns CDR1 LGHDT and CDR2 YNNKEL (reference sequence). In nucleotides, the CDR3 is TGTGCCAGCAGGCAGGGTAGCGGGAGCTCCTACAATGAGCAGTTCTTC. Translation gives CASRQGSGSSYNEQFF.

The V call is TRBV4-2, the J call TRBJ2-2; 10 nucleotides line up with TRBD1. The CDR3 totals 17 residues. Germline V CDR1 and CDR2: LGHNA, YNFKEQ. The J segment lost 6 bases and the V segment lost 1 base, leaving 8 bases of the junction unmatched. The chain's CDR3 is CASSQVRTGGGPGELFF. The CDR3 DNA follows: TGTGCCAGCAGCCAAGTTCGGACAGGGGGGGGTCCCGGGGAGCTGTTTTTT.

V usage is TRBV7-9 and J usage is TRBJ2-1; possible D gene TRBD2, 6 bases. V lost 5 bases to trimming and J lost 4 bases, with 15 bases between them. Germline lookup yields CDR1 SEHNR and CDR2 FQNEAQ (reference sequence). The CDR3 runs to 15 residues. CDR3 amino acids: CASSPTQAGYNEQFF. In nucleotides, the CDR3 is TGTGCCAGCAGCCCAACGCAGGCGGGGTACAATGAGCAGTTCTTC.

The V call is TRBV10-3, the J call TRBJ2-7; TRBD2 matches 8 bases. Germline CDR1 reads ENHRY; CDR2 reads SYGVKD. The trim removed 5 bases at V and 2 bases at J, leaving 5 bases unmatched. This CDR3 is 14 amino acids long. The CDR3 loop is CAISPTSEPYEQYV. CDR3 DNA sequence: TGTGCCATCAGTCCGACTAGCGAACCCTACGAGCAGTACGTC.